These 21 T cell receptor beta chains share one sample of origin, sequenced in a study of shared clonotypes between healthy human individuals. Some clones are missing from TCRdb's copy, which holds only in-frame ones; the method was immunoSEQ multiplex PCR. The table has some 2.4 million clones, 93% seen once. The specimen was naive CD4+ T cells from PBMCs. Sample subset: CD45RA+ positively selected. The receptors originated from a man younger than 35 in good health. Some clones in this sample may be carry-over from other donors' samples.

V is TRBV28 and J is TRBJ1-1; D is ambiguous. This CDR3 contains 11 residues. The V end was cut by 8 bases, the J end by 3 bases, with 7 bases between. CDR1 MDHEN and CDR2 SYDVKM come from the germline V gene. The CDR3: CASGLYTEAFF. CDR3 bases: TGTGCCAGCGGGTTGTACACTGAAGCTTTCTTT.

About this clone: Other nucleotide sequences from this sample produce the same CDR3. The chain links TRBV18 to TRBJ2-2; a possible D gene is TRBD2 (5 bases). The V and J ends lost 2 bases and 5 bases respectively, with 9 bases between them. Germline assignment: CDR1 KGHSH and CDR2 LQKENI. The CDR3 length is 14 residues. CDR3 in amino acids: CASSPNRGTGELFF. DNA for the CDR3: TGTGCCAGCTCACCAAACCGCGGGACCGGGGAGCTGTTTTTT.

The chain uses TRBV6-5 and TRBJ2-7, with a weak D call TRBD2 (7 bases). The CDR3 extends over 15 amino acids. Trimming shortened V by 4 bases and J by 2 bases, and 15 bases separated the two germline ends. Germline values: CDR1 MNHEY, CDR2 SVGAGI. The CDR3 protein is CASSSLGGPTYEQYF. DNA for the CDR3: TGTGCCAGCAGTTCCCTGGGGGGGCCGACCTACGAGCAGTACTTC.

This clone was detected only once. The CDR3 sequence is CASSPSGTGNEKLFF. The DNA for the CDR3 is TGTGCCAGCAGCCCGTCCGGGACAGGGAATGAAAAACTGTTTTTT. The chain combines TRBV5-5 with TRBJ1-4, with TRBD1 matching over 9 bases. CDR3 size: 15 residues. CDR1 is SGHKS, CDR2 YYEKEE, per germline (reference sequence). V was pared by 4 bases and J by 5 bases, with 6 bases of the junction left unmatched.

On this clone: Different DNA sequences within this sample yield the same CDR3. The genes are TRBV5-1 and TRBJ2-3; 13 bases fit TRBD2. The CDR3 has 17 residues. V lost 0 bases to trimming and J lost 3 bases; unmatched junction nucleotides: 4. Germline values: CDR1 SGHRS, CDR2 YFSETQ. The CDR3, as DNA: TGCGCCAGCAGCTTGGGGCCACTAGCGGGAGGGACAGATACGCAGTATTTT. It translates to CASSLGPLAGGTDTQYF.

This clone was seen just once. The CDR3 bases are TGTGCCAGCAGTTTACGGGACAGGGTCCTTAGGCAACAGTACTTC. Amino acids: CASSLRDRVLRQQYF. The chain is built from TRBV28 and TRBJ2-7; 9 bases fit TRBD1. Germline V gene sequence: CDR1 MDHEN, CDR2 SYDVKM. Trimming removed 2 bases from V and 10 bases from J; junction bases left unmatched: 12. The CDR3 contains 15 residues.

In its sample, this clone was seen a few times. This sequence joins TRBV19 and TRBJ1-1, with D unclear. The V and J ends lost 1 base and 4 bases respectively, with 7 bases between them. The CDR3 has 13 amino acids. Looked up from germline, CDR1 is LNHDA and CDR2 is SQIVND (reference sequence). The CDR3 DNA follows: TGTGCCAGTAGTATAGTGGAGGGCACTGAAGCTTTCTTT. This encodes CASSIVEGTEAFF.

The table lists this clone with a count of one. The genes are TRBV27 and TRBJ2-3, with a weak D call TRBD2 (6 bases). Germline V gene lookup returns CDR1 MNHEY and CDR2 SMNVEV (reference sequence). V was trimmed by 5 bases and J by 1 base, leaving 10 bases between them. CDR3 length: 14 residues. CDR3 nucleotide sequence: TGTGCCAGCAGTGGCGGGATACGCACAGATACGCAGTATTTT. Encoded protein: CASSGGIRTDTQYF.

The rearrangement links TRBV29-1 to TRBJ2-2, with TRBD1 matching 11 bases. The germline CDR1 and CDR2 sequences are SQVTM and ANQGSEA. J was trimmed by 7 bases and V by 3 bases; bases with no gene match: 4. This CDR3 has 14 residues. CDR3: CSVERDRGCGELFF. Written as DNA, the CDR3 is TGCAGCGTTGAGCGGGACAGGGGGTGCGGGGAGCTGTTTTTT.

The V and J genes are TRBV19 and TRBJ1-2, with D hard to call. The CDR3 has 14 residues. Germline lookup yields CDR1 LNHDA and CDR2 SQIVND (reference sequence). Trimming pared 5 bases from V and 6 bases from J, leaving 16 bases between. CDR3 loop: CASSPGFLSNGYTF. DNA of the CDR3: TGTGCCAGTAGTCCCGGGTTCCTAAGCAATGGCTACACCTTC.

As DNA, the CDR3 is TGTGCCTGGAGTGTACTGGTTGGTGGAGAAAAACTGTTTTTT. The encoded protein is CAWSVLVGGEKLFF. The rearrangement joins TRBV30 to TRBJ1-4; D is unclear. Per germline, CDR1 GTSNPN and CDR2 SVGIG (reference sequence). V was clipped by 0 bases and J by 8 bases, with 13 bases between them. This CDR3 has 14 amino acids.

This chain joins TRBV6-6 and TRBJ1-1, with TRBD1 matching over 7 bases. The CDR3 totals 15 residues. Germline lookup yields CDR1 MNHNY and CDR2 SVGAGI (reference sequence). The trim removed 5 bases at V and 2 bases at J, leaving 8 bases unmatched. The CDR3 region is CASSGLGQLNTEAFF. CDR3 DNA sequence: TGTGCCAGCAGTGGGTTGGGACAGCTAAACACTGAAGCTTTCTTT.

The rearrangement joins TRBV7-3 to TRBJ2-5; 7 bases map to TRBD1. J lost 4 bases, V lost 2 bases, and 10 bases had no gene match. CDR1 SGHTA and CDR2 FQGTGA come from the germline V gene. This CDR3 comprises 16 residues. DNA for the CDR3: TGTGCCAGCAGCTTAGGCCCCCTGACAGGGCGAGAGACCCAGTACTTC. This gives the protein CASSLGPLTGRETQYF.

The V and J genes are TRBV15 and TRBJ1-3, with D unclear. Germline-derived CDR1 and CDR2 are LNHNV and YYDKDF (reference sequence). Between the trimmed V and J ends, which lost 3 bases and 0 bases, there was a span of 9 bases. There are 15 residues in the CDR3. The DNA for the CDR3 is TGTGCCACCAGCAGGACCGGCTCCTCTGGAAACACCATATATTTT. Protein product: CATSRTGSSGNTIYF.

The J gene is TRBJ2-5, the V gene TRBV6-5, with TRBD2 matching 10 bases. This CDR3 has 15 amino acids. CDR1 is MNHEY and CDR2 is SVGAGI in the germline V gene. V shed 0 bases, J shed 5 bases, and the junction held 3 bases outside the gene matches. The CDR3 sequence: CASSYSAGGPETQYF. CDR3 bases: TGTGCCAGCAGTTACTCAGCGGGAGGGCCGGAGACCCAGTACTTC.

This chain uses TRBV9 with TRBJ1-1; D is uncertain. The CDR3 has 14 amino acids. Germline V gene data show CDR1 as SGDLS and CDR2 as YYNGEE. V lost 1 base to trimming and J lost 8 bases, with 15 bases between them. DNA for the CDR3: TGTGCCAGCAGCGTAACCGGAAAGGGCGGGGAAGCTTTCTTT. It translates to CASSVTGKGGEAFF.

The chain couples TRBV7-2 to TRBJ2-2; D remains ambiguous. Germline V lookup: CDR1 SGHTA, CDR2 FQGNSA. The CDR3 has 16 residues. Trimming removed 0 bases at V and 4 bases at J, with 12 bases between. CDR3 residues: CASSLASVRPTGELFF. Here the CDR3 DNA reads TGTGCCAGCAGCTTAGCCTCAGTCCGTCCCACCGGGGAGCTGTTTTTT.

The chain uses TRBV5-1 and TRBJ2-5; 9 bases map to TRBD2. There are 14 residues in the CDR3. In germline, CDR1 is SGHRS, CDR2 YFSETQ. V lost 4 bases to trimming and J lost 5 bases; unmatched junction nucleotides: 6. The CDR3 loop reads CASSPRGGGETQYF. Written as DNA, the CDR3 is TGCGCCAGCAGCCCGCGGGGGGGCGGGGAGACCCAGTACTTC.

This sequence joins TRBV9 and TRBJ2-5; 8 bases fit TRBD1. V lost 1 base to trimming and J lost 7 bases; unmatched junction nucleotides: 9. This CDR3 is built from 15 residues. The germline gives CDR1 SGDLS, CDR2 YYNGEE. CDR3 nucleotides: TGTGCCAGCAGCGTATCGGCAGGGGGCTCAAGGACCCAGTACTTC. Protein sequence: CASSVSAGGSRTQYF.

On this clone itself: Germline is not matched at one junction end, which may reflect a read error. V and J are TRBV5-6 and TRBJ1-2; unclear D gene. Germline lookup yields CDR1 SGHDT and CDR2 YYEEEE. The CDR3 totals 13 residues. CDR3 coding DNA: TGTGCCAACAGCTTGGCCATTGCTTATGGCTACACCTTC. Its translation is CANSLAIAYGYTF.

V and J are TRBV5-1 and TRBJ2-7; TRBD2 matches 8 bases. The CDR3 runs 17 residues. The germline V gene has CDR1 SGHRS and CDR2 YFSETQ. V lost 4 bases, J lost 3 bases, and 15 bases stayed unmatched. CDR3 protein: CASSKARGGGQHYEQYF. The CDR3 DNA reads TGCGCCAGCAGCAAAGCCCGGGGGGGCGGACAGCACTACGAGCAGTACTTC.